The present T cell receptor beta chain was sequenced within a study of T cell repertoires in Merkel cell carcinoma (dated 2019 in TCRdb). Notes on the research overall: Patients who had received intralesional immunotherapy or systemic immune checkpoint blockade prior to the biopsy were excluded. Inclusion required a diagnosis of MCPyV-positive Merkel cell carcinoma and successful in vitro expansion of tumor-infiltrating lymphocytes. MCPyV-specific clonotypes were initially defined through tetramer sorting, cloning and paired TCR sequencing of expanded tumor-infiltrating lymphocytes.

Results the study describes overall, beyond this receptor: No normal tissue biopsies were studied.

TRB CDR3 sequencing and data processing of tumor genomic DNA were performed with the immunoSEQ assay. Sourced from immuneACCESS, this table was stored by TCRdb with only in-frame sequences that have V and J called. A share of the clones is absent; for the studies checked, an unresolved V gene accounts for under half, and the remainder has no known explanation. This sample is represented by about 14,000 clones; 76% of them were singletons. Of the sample, about 15% falls within the top ten clones. As to this clone: It has no known antigen specificity. No much larger clone exists at a distance of one base, and base qualities are not known.

Every study subject tested positive for serum antibodies to T-antigen and had biopsy-confirmed Merkel cell carcinoma that was MCPyV-positive. Genomic DNA was extracted from more than five adjacent 10-micron frozen tumor sections without any cell sorting or culture. Roughly 5 x 5 x 5 mm of tumor biopsy tissue was frozen in optimal cutting temperature compound. In the frozen biopsy, scout sections stained with hematoxylin and eosin confirmed plenty of Merkel cell carcinoma along with infiltrating cells. For this chain, trimming is 6 bases at the V end and 3 bases at the J end, and the number of junction bases without a gene match is 4. The cysteine opens and the phenylalanine closes a CDR3 of 13 amino acids. Only CDR3 DNA is held: 39 bases, read in frame from base 1. From a lookup of the germline V gene, CDR1 and CDR2 are MNHEY and SVGAGI.

The receptor comes from an adult with Merkel cell carcinoma. Rearrangement joined TRBV6-5 to TRBJ2-7; TRBD1 fits 8 bases in the junction. Sample: tumor tissue. The CDR3 loop reads CASRETGDYEQYF. The DNA is as follows: TGTGCCAGCAGGGAGACAGGGGACTACGAGCAGTACTTC.